This entry lists 6 T cell receptor beta chains sequenced from one sample in a study of PD-L1 blockade in urothelial cancer. This table comes from immunoSEQ multiplex PCR, and its TCRdb copy is limited to in-frame clones, with some not included. The sample contains 65,000 to 90,000 clones, about four fifths of which appear only once. Time point defined: pretreatment peripheral blood. The input for sequencing was PBMCs, taken around atezolizumab (anti-PD-L1) treatment. Receptors were obtained from a woman in her 70s with urothelial cancer.

With regard to this clone: The junction differs from germline at one of its ends, possibly a read error. The V and J genes are TRBV28 and TRBJ1-5; 7 positions match TRBD1. Per the germline V gene, CDR1 is MDHEN and CDR2 is SYDVKM. The CDR3 contains 13 residues. The CDR3 DNA reads as TGCGCCATCCGACAGGGAATGGTTCAGCCCCAGCATTTT. Translation: CAIRQGMVQPQHF.

This chain connects TRBV27 to TRBJ2-1, with 10 bases fitting TRBD2. CDR1 and CDR2 from the germline V gene are MNHEY and SMNVEV (reference sequence). There are 16 residues in the CDR3. Trimming took 2 bases from V and 2 from J; bases not matched to a gene: 3. The CDR3 sequence is CASSLLAGVPYNEQFF. Here the CDR3 DNA reads TGTGCCAGCAGTTTACTAGCGGGAGTCCCCTACAATGAGCAGTTCTTC.

This sequence joins TRBV5-1 and TRBJ2-2; 10 nucleotides agree with TRBD1. This CDR3 contains 15 residues. The V segment lost 7 bases and the J segment 3 bases; nucleotides outside the gene matches: 6. CDR1 is SGHRS and CDR2 is YFSETQ in the germline V gene. This chain's CDR3 is CASGGQGGDTGELFF. In nucleotides, the CDR3 is TGCGCCAGCGGAGGACAGGGGGGGGACACCGGGGAGCTGTTTTTT.

This chain links TRBV2 with TRBJ2-1, with 7 bases matching TRBD2. Germline trimming cut 8 bases from V and 4 bases from J; bases unmatched to any gene: 11. This CDR3 is built from 15 residues. CDR1 is SNHLY, CDR2 FYNNEI, per germline. In nucleotides, the CDR3 is TGTGCCAGCCGAATATTTAGCGGGCCTTACAATGAGCAGTTCTTC. Translated: CASRIFSGPYNEQFF.

The chain links TRBV6-6 to TRBJ1-4; D not certain. Trimming removed 0 bases at V and 0 bases at J, with 5 bases between. CDR1 is MNHNY, CDR2 SVGAGI, per germline (reference sequence). The CDR3 spans 15 residues. CDR3: CASSYSGSTNEKLFF. DNA of the CDR3: TGTGCCAGCAGTTACTCGGGCTCAACTAATGAAAAACTGTTTTTT.

The genes are TRBV7-9 and TRBJ2-7; 8 bases fit TRBD2. The length of the CDR3 is 15 residues. V dropped 5 bases and J dropped 4; count of bases not matched to a gene: 10. From germline, CDR1 is SEHNR and CDR2 FQNEAQ (reference sequence). CDR3 loop: CASSPPATSGYEQYF. In nucleotides, the CDR3 is TGTGCCAGCAGCCCCCCGGCCACTAGCGGATACGAGCAGTACTTC.